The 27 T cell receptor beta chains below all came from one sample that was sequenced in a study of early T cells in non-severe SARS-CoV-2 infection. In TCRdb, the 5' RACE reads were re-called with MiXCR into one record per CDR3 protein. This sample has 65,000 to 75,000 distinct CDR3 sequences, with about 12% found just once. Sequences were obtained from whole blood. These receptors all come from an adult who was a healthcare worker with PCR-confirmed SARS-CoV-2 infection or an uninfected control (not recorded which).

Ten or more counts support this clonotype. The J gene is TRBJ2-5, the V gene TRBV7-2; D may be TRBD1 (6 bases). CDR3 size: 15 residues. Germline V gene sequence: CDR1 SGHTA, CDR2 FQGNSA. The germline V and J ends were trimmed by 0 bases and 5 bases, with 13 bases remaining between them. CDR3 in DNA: TGTGCCAGCAGCTTAGCATCGACAGGATCGGAGACCCAGTACTTC. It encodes CASSLASTGSETQYF.

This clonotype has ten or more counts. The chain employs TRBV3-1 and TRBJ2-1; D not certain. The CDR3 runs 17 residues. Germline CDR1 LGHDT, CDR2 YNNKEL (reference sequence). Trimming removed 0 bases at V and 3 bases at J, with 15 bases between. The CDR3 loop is CASSQDVRQILYNEQFF. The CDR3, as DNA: TGTGCCAGCAGCCAAGATGTACGTCAGATCCTCTACAATGAGCAGTTCTTC.

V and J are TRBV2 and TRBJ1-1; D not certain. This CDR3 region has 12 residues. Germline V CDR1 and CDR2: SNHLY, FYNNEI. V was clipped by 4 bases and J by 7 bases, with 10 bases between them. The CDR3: CASSVVTFEAFF. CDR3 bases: TGTGCCAGCAGTGTAGTTACCTTTGAAGCTTTCTTT.

The CDR3 sequence: CSADQPGTDTQYF. The CDR3 nucleotides read TGCAGTGCTGACCAGCCCGGCACAGATACGCAGTATTTT. J is TRBJ2-3 and V is TRBV20-1; D remains ambiguous. Germline assignment: CDR1 DFQATT and CDR2 SNEGSKA (reference sequence). V dropped 5 bases and J dropped 1 base, with 10 bases sitting between them. The CDR3 totals 13 residues.

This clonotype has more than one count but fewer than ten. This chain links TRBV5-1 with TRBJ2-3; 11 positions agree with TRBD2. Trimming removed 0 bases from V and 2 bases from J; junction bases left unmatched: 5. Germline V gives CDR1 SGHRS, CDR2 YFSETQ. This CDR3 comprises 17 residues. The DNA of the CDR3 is TGCGCCAGCAGCTTGGATGGACTAGCGGGCAACACAGATACGCAGTATTTT. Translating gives CASSLDGLAGNTDTQYF.

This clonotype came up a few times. The chain's CDR3 is CASTGTVNNYGYTF. CDR3 coding DNA: TGTGCCAGTACCGGGACAGTCAATAACTATGGCTACACCTTC. This chain joins TRBV19 and TRBJ1-2; 7 nucleotides align to TRBD1. Germline V gene lookup returns CDR1 LNHDA and CDR2 SQIVND (reference sequence). The CDR3 loop spans 14 amino acids. V shed 7 bases and J 1 base; nucleotides not matched to a gene: 6.

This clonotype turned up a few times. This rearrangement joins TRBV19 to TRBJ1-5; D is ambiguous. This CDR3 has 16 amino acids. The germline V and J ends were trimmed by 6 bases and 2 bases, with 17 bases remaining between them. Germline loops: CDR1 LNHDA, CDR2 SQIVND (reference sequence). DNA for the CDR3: TGTGCCAGTAGCCCTCCTCTCCGCGGGGGCAATCAGCCCCAGCATTTT. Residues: CASSPPLRGGNQPQHF.

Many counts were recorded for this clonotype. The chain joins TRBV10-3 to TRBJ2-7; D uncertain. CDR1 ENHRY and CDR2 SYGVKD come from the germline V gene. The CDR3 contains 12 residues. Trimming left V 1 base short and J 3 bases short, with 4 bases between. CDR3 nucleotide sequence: TGTGCCATCAGTGAGTGGGGCTACGAGCAGTACTTC. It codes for CAISEWGYEQYF.

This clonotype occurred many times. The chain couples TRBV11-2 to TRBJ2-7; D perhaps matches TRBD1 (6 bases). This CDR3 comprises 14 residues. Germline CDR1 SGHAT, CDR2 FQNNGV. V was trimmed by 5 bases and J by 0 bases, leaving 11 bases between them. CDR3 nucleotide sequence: TGTGCCAGCAGCCTAACAGGGTTCTCCTACGAGCAGTACTTC. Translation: CASSLTGFSYEQYF. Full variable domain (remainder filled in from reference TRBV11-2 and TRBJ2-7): EAGVAQSPRYKIIEKRQSVAFWCNPISGHATLYWYQQILGQGPKLLIQFQNNGVVDDSQLPKDRFSAERLKGVDSTLKIQPAKLEDSAVYLCASSLTGFSYEQYFGPGTRLTVT.

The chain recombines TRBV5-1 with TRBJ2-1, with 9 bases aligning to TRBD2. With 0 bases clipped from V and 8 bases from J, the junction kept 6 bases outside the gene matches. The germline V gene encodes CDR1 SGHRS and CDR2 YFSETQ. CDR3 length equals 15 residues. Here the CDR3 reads CASSLERGAKDEQFF. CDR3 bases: TGCGCCAGCAGCTTGGAGCGGGGGGCAAAGGATGAGCAGTTCTTC.

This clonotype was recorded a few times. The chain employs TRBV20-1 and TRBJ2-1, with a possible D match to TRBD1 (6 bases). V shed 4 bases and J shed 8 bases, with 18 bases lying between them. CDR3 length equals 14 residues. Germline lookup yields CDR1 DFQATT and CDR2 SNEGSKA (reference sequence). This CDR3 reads CSATTDRHSDEQFF. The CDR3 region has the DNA TGCAGTGCTACAACTGACAGGCACTCCGATGAGCAGTTCTTC.

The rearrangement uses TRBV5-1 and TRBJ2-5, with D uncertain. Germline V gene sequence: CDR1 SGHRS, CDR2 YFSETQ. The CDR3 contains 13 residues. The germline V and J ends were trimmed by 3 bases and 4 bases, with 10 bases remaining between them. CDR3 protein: CASSYWVGETQYF. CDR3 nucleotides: TGCGCCAGCAGCTACTGGGTGGGAGAGACCCAGTACTTC.

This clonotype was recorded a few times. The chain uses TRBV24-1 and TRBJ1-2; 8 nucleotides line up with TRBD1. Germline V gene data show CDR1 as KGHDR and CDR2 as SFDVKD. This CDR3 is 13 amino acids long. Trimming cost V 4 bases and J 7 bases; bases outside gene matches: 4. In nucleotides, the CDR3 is TGTGCCACCAGTGAAGGCAGGGGGCTTGGCTACACCTTC. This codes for CATSEGRGLGYTF.

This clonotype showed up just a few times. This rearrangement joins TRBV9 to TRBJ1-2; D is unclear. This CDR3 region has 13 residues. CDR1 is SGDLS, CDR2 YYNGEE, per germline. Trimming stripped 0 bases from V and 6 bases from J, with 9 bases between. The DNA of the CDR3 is TGTGCCAGCAGCGTAGCGACGGCGGATGGCTACACCTTC. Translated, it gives CASSVATADGYTF.

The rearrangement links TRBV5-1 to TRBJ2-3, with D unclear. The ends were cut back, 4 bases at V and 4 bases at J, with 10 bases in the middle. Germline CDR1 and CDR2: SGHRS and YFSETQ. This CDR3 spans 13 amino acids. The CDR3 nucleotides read TGCGCCAGCAGCGTGGAAATTCCAGATACGCAGTATTTT. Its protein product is CASSVEIPDTQYF.

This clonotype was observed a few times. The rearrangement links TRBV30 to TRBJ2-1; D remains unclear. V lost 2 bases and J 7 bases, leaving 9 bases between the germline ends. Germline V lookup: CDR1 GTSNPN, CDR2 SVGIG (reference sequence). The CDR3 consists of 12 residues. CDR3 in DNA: TGTGCCTGGAGTTTTTTCGGGAATGAGCAGTTCTTC. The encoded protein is CAWSFFGNEQFF. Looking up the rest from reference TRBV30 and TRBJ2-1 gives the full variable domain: SQTIHQWPATLVQPVGSPLSLECTVEGTSNPNLYWYRQAAGRGLQLLFYSVGIGQISSEVPQNLSASRPQDRQFILSSKKLLLSDSGFYLCAWSFFGNEQFFGPGTRLTVL.

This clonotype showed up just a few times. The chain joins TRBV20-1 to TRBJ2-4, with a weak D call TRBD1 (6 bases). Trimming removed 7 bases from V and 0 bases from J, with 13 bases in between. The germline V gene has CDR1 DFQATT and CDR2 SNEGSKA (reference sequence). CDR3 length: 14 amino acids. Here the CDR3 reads CSGYRTEAKNIQYF. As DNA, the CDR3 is TGCAGTGGTTATAGGACAGAAGCCAAAAACATTCAGTACTTC.

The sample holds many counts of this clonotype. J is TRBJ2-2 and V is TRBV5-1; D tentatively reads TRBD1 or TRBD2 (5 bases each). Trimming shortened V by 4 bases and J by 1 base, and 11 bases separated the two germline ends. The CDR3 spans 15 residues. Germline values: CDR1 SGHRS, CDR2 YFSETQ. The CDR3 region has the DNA TGCGCCAGCAGCCCAGGGACGGGGAACACCGGGGAGCTGTTTTTT. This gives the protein CASSPGTGNTGELFF.

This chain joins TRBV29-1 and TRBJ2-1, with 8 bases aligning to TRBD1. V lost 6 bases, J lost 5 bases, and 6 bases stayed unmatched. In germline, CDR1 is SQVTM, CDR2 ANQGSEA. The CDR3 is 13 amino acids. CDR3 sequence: CSVWTGLDNEQFF. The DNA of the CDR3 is TGCAGCGTGTGGACAGGGTTGGACAATGAGCAGTTCTTC.

CDR3 bases: TGTGCCATCAGTGACAGGGGCGAGGCAGATACGCAGTATTTT. This encodes CAISDRGEADTQYF. The chain employs TRBV10-3 and TRBJ2-3; perhaps TRBD1 as D (6 bases). V lost 3 bases, J lost 4 bases, and 11 bases lay in between. The V gene's germline CDR1 is ENHRY and CDR2 SYGVKD. This CDR3 comprises 14 residues.

The CDR3 spells CASTLRPGWFDEQYF. The CDR3 DNA sequence: TGTGCCAGCACCCTGCGACCAGGGTGGTTCGACGAGCAGTACTTC. The chain combines TRBV12-3 or TRBV12-4 with TRBJ2-7, with D maybe TRBD1 (5 bases). Trimming removed 7 bases at V and 5 bases at J, with 21 bases between. The CDR3 runs 15 residues.

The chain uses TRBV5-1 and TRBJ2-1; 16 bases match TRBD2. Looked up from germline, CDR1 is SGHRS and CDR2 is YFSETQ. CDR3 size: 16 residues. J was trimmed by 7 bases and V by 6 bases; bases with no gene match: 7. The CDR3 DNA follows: TGCGCCAGCATACCGGGACTAGCGGGAGGGCCTAATGAGCAGTTCTTC. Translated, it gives CASIPGLAGGPNEQFF.

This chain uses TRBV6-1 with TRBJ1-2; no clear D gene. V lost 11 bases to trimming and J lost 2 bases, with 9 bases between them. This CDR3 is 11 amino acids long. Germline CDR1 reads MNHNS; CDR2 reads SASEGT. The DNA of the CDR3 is TGTGCCGCCGCGGCCAACTATGGCTACACCTTC. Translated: CAAAANYGYTF.

The CDR3 loop reads CASSLGGFLVAEDTQYF. CDR3 nucleotides: TGTGCCAGCAGCTTAGGAGGGTTTCTGGTGGCCGAAGATACGCAGTATTTT. The chain couples TRBV7-2 to TRBJ2-3, with D maybe TRBD2 (5 bases). The CDR3 has 17 amino acids. V dropped 1 base and J dropped 5 bases, with 19 bases sitting between them. Per the germline V gene, CDR1 is SGHTA and CDR2 is FQGNSA.

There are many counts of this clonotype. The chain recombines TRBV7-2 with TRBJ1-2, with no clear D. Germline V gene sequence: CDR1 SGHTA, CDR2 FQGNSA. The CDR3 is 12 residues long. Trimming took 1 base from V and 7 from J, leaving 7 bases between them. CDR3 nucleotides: TGTGCCAGCAGCTTAGGCCGCCGTGGCTACACCTTC. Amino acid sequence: CASSLGRRGYTF.

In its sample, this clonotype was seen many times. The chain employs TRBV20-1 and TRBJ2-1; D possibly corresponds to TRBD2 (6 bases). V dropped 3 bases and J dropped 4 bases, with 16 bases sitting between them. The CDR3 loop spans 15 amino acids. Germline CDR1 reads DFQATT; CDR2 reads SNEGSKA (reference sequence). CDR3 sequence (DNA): TGCAGTGCTAGTAGCCTAGCGAGCAGATACAATGAGCAGTTCTTC. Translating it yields CSASSLASRYNEQFF.

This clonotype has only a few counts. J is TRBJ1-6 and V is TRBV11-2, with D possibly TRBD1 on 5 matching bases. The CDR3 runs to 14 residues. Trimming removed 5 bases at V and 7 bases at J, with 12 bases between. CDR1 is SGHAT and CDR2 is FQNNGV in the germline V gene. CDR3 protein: CASSVSGLNSPLHF. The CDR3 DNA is TGTGCCAGCAGCGTCTCAGGGTTGAATTCACCCCTCCACTTT.